This TCR beta chain is from a study of blood T cells in healthy people across ages (dated by TCRdb to 2014 to 2015). Study-wide context: Template switching captured roughly one uniquely barcoded TCR beta cDNA molecule per two T cells in model experiments. Age-related changes in TCR beta repertoire diversity were measured in the study by deep sequencing normalized with unique cDNA molecular identifiers. Four age groups were formed from the donors: young (average approximately 15 years), middle-aged (approximately 40), aged (more than 55) and long-lived (less than 85). To avoid experimental bias, donors of different ages were randomly spread across the sequencing lanes. The study analyzed two additional independent replicas of 1 million unique cDNA reads from the same blood draw for two donors, one aged 18 to 30 and one aged 80 or older.

V drops 5 bases and J drops 2 bases, leaving 19 bases in between. CDR1 and CDR2, per the germline V gene, are SGHVS and FNYEAQ. The CDR3 contains 16 residues, cysteine and phenylalanine counted. The retained sequence is limited to the CDR3, 48 bases, with the frame set at the first base. Donors were roughly 40 systemically healthy Caucasian individuals from Russia aged roughly 6 to 95 years. Each donor gave ten milliliters of peripheral blood, collected into EDTA-treated Vacutainer tubes. Ficoll-Paque density-gradient centrifugation was used to isolate PBMCs, with at least 7 million per sample. Trizol reagent was used to extract total RNA from the PBMCs, yielding at least 5.5 micrograms per sample. For every donor, an aliquot of PBMCs went through flow cytometry to measure the percentages of naive CD45RAhigh/CD27high T cells. Libraries were constructed by 5' RACE. Instrument used: Illumina HiSeq 2500. A second about 7 to 11 cycle PCR used a sample-barcoded 5' primer and a J-beta primer mix. A unique molecular identifier was introduced onto each TCR beta cDNA molecule by a template-switch 5' adaptor carrying 12 random nucleotides. Each sample yielded at least 3 million CDR3-containing paired-end reads. First-strand cDNA was synthesized from all RNA with the Mint cDNA synthesis kit, primed by a TRBC-specific oligonucleotide. Following uracil-DNA glycosylase treatment, a first 18-cycle PCR with universal primers M1SS and BC2_uni_R was performed on all cDNA. Per the source publication's procedure: Each sample was normalized by randomly selecting 1 million high-quality reads, each carrying a distinct molecular identifier. Instead of being binned into consensus sequences, reads with shared molecular identifiers were discarded. MiTCR, run with a Q25 quality threshold and the strictest error-elimination algorithm, handled CDR3 identification, clonotype clustering and error correction. A nonparametric unseen species model with Euler transformation was used to estimate a lower bound on total TCR beta diversity. TCRdb took the public reads, trimmed them with fastp at Q25, ran MiXCR for clone calling and kept in-frame beta chains. All rows with the same CDR3 protein become a single entry with the most common DNA and genes. What appears here as the V and J calls and clone size reflects TCRdb's work, not the paper's. This sample gives about 830,000 distinct CDR3 sequences in total; around 62% of them show up just once. The ten largest clonotypes hold 25% to 35% of the sample.

Study-wide conclusions, independent of this receptor: The CMV infection status of donors was not known, potentially confounding age-related changes in expanded clonotypes. Estimates of total diversity from one million sequenced T cells were regarded as lower bounds and underestimates. The percentage of naive T cells measured by flow cytometry correlated strongly with observed TCR beta diversity. As age increased, observed TCR beta diversity per million T cells dropped in a roughly linear way, and a significant reduction was already evident by age 40. Compared with the aged group, the long-lived group had more naive CD4+ T cells, fewer expanded clones and increased TCR diversity, a pattern suggesting age selection. Bulk unsorted PBMC profiling prevented conclusive comparison of naive and antigen-experienced compartments.

As to this clonotype: Its antigen is currently not known. Base qualities are missing; no much larger clone stands one base away.

The V and J genes are TRBV7-6 and TRBJ2-7; no confident D gene assignment can be made. Sequencing was carried out using blood. The receptor comes from a man in his thirties or forties in good health. CDR3 sequence: CASSPTVGRPAYEQYF. DNA sequence: TGTGCCAGCAGCCCGACGGTGGGCCGTCCGGCCTACGAGCAGTACTTC.